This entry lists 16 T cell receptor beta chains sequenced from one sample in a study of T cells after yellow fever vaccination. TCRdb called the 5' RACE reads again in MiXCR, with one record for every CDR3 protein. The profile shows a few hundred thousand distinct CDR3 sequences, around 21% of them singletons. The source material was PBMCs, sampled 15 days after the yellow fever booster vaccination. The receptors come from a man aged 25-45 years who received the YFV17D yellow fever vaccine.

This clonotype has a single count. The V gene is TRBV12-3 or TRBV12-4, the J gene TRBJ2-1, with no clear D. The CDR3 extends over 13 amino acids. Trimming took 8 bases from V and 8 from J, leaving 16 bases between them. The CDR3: CASSSKVTYEQFF. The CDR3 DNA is TGTGCCAGCTCTTCAAAGGTAACGTATGAGCAGTTCTTC.

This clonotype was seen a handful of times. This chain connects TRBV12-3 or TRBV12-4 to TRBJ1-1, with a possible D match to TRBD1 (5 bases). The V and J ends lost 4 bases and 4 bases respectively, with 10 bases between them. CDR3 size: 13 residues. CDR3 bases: TGTGCCAGCAGTTCAGGGTACGGCACTGAAGCTTTCTTT. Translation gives CASSSGYGTEAFF.

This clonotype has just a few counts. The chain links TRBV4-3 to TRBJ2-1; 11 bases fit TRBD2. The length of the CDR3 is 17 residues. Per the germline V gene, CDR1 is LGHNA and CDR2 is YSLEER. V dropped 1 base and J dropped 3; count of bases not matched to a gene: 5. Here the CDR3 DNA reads TGCGCCAGCAGCCAAGGGGCGACTAGCGGGATCTACAATGAGCAGTTCTTC. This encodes CASSQGATSGIYNEQFF.

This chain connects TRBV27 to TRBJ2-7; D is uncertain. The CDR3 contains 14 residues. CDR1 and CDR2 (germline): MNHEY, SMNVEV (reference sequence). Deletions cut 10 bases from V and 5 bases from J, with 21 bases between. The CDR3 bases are TGTGCCACAAGAGCGATGGGGTCGGCTAACGAGCAGTACTTC. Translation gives CATRAMGSANEQYF.

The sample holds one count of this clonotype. DNA for the CDR3: TGTGCCAGCAGCCCCCCTGGCGTTGCAAATGAGCAGTTCTTC. It yields the protein CASSPPGVANEQFF. V usage is TRBV7-2 and J usage is TRBJ2-1; D is uncertain. The germline gives CDR1 SGHTA, CDR2 FQGNSA. Deletions cut 5 bases from V and 7 bases from J, with 15 bases between. The CDR3 runs to 14 residues.

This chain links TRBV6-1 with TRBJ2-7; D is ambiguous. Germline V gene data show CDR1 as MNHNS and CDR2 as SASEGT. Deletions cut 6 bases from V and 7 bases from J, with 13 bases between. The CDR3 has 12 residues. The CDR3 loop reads CASSELSFEQYF. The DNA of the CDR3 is TGTGCCAGCAGCGAACTTAGTTTTGAGCAGTACTTC.

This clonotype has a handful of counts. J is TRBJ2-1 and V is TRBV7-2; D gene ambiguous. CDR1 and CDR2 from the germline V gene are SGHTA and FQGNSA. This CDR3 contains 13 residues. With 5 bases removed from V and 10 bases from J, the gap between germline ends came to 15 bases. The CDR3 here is CASSPRPLGEQFF. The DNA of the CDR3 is TGTGCCAGCAGCCCCCGGCCCCTCGGCGAGCAGTTCTTC.

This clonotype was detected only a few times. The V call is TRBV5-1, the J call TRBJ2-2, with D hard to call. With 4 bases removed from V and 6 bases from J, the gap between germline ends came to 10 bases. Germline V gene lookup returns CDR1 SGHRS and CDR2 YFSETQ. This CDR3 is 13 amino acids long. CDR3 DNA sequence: TGCGCCAGCAGCCCGCGGTCTCCCGGGGAGCTGTTTTTT. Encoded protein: CASSPRSPGELFF.

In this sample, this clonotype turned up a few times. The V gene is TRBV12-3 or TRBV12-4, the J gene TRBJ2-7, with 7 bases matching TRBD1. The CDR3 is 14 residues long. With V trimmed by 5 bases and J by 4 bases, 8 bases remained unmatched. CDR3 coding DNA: TGTGCCAGCAGTCCGACCGGGACAGAATACGAGCAGTACTTC. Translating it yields CASSPTGTEYEQYF.

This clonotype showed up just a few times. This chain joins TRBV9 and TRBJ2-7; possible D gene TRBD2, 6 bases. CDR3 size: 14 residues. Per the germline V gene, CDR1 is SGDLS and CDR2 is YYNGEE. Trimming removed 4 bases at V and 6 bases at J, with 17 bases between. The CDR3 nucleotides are TGTGCCAGCAGCACCCCCTTGGGGGGAGGCGAGCAGTACTTC. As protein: CASSTPLGGGEQYF.

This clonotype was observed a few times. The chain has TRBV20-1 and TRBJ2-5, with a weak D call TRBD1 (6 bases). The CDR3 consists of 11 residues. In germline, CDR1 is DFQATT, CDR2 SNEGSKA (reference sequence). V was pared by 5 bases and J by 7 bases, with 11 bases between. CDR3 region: CSAHRDGTQYF. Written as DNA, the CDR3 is TGCAGTGCTCACAGGGACGGGACCCAGTACTTC.

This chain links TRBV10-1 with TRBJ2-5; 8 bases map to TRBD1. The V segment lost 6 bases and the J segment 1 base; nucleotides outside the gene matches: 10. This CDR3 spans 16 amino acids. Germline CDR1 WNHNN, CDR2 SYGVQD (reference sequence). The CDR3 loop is CASRSDRALSQETQYF. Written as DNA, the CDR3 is TGCGCCAGCAGGTCGGACAGGGCCCTCTCCCAAGAGACCCAGTACTTC.

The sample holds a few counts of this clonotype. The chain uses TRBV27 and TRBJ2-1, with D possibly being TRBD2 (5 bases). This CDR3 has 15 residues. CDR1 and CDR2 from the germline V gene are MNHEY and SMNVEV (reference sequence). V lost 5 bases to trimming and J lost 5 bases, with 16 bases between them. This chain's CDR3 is CASSRTFLGDNEQFF. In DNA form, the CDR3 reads TGTGCCAGCAGTAGGACTTTCCTCGGGGACAATGAGCAGTTCTTC.

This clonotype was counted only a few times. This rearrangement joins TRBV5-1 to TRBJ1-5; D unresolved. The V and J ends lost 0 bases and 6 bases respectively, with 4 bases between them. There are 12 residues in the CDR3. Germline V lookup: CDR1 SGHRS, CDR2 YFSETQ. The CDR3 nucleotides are TGCGCCAGCAGCTTGGAGGGTCAGCCCCAGCATTTT. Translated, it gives CASSLEGQPQHF.

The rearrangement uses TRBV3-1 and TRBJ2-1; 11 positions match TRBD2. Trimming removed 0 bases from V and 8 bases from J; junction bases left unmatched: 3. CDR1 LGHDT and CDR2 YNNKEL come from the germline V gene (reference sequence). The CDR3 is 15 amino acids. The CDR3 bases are TGTGCCAGCAGCCAAGATAGCGGGAGGGTGGATGAGCAGTTCTTC. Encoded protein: CASSQDSGRVDEQFF.

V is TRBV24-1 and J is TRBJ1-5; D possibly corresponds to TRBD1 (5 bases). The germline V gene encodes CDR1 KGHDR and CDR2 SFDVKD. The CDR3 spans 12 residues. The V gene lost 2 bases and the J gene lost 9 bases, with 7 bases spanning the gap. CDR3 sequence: CATSDSDRPQHF. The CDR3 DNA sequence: TGTGCCACCAGTGATTCAGACAGGCCCCAGCATTTT.